The clone carrying this T cell receptor beta chain was found a few times. This sample was included in a study of blood T cell repertoires in COVID-19. Germline V gives CDR1 SGDLS, CDR2 YYNGEE. The CDR3 covers 13 residues. J was trimmed by 6 bases and V by 5 bases; bases with no gene match: 5. As processed by the authors: Reference gene primer amplification gave nucleated cell count estimates. Only in-frame clones appear in the TCRdb table, and some are missing; sequencing was by immunoSEQ multiplex PCR. V and J calls plus clone size are reproduced from that table; the DNA served to infer D and trimming. Altogether about 290,000 clones are present, around 86% being singletons, with the ten largest covering 1.5% to 2%.

This clonotype originated in a middle-aged woman who had recovered from COVID-19. Material: PBMCs or T cells enriched from blood (not recorded which). The rearrangement uses TRBV9 and TRBJ1-2; TRBD1 aligns across 9 bases. The CDR3 loop is CASSGDRENGYTF. The CDR3 DNA follows: TGTGCCAGCAGTGGGGACAGGGAGAATGGCTACACCTTC.